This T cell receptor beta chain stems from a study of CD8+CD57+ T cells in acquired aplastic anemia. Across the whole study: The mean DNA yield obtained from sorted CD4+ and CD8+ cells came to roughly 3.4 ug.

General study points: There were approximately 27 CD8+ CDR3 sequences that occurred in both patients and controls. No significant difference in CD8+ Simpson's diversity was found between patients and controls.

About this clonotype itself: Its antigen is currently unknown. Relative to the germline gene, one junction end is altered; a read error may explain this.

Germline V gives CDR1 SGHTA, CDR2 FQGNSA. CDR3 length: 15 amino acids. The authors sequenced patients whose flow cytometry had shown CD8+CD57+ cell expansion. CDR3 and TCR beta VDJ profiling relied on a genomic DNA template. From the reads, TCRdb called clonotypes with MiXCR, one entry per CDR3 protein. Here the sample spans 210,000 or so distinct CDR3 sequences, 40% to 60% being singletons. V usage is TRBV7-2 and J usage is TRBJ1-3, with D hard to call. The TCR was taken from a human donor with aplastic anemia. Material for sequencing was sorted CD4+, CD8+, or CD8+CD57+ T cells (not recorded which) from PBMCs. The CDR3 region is CASSYAGHSGNAIYF. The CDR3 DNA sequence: TGTGCCAGCAGTTACGCAGGTCACAGTGGAAACGCCATATATTTT.